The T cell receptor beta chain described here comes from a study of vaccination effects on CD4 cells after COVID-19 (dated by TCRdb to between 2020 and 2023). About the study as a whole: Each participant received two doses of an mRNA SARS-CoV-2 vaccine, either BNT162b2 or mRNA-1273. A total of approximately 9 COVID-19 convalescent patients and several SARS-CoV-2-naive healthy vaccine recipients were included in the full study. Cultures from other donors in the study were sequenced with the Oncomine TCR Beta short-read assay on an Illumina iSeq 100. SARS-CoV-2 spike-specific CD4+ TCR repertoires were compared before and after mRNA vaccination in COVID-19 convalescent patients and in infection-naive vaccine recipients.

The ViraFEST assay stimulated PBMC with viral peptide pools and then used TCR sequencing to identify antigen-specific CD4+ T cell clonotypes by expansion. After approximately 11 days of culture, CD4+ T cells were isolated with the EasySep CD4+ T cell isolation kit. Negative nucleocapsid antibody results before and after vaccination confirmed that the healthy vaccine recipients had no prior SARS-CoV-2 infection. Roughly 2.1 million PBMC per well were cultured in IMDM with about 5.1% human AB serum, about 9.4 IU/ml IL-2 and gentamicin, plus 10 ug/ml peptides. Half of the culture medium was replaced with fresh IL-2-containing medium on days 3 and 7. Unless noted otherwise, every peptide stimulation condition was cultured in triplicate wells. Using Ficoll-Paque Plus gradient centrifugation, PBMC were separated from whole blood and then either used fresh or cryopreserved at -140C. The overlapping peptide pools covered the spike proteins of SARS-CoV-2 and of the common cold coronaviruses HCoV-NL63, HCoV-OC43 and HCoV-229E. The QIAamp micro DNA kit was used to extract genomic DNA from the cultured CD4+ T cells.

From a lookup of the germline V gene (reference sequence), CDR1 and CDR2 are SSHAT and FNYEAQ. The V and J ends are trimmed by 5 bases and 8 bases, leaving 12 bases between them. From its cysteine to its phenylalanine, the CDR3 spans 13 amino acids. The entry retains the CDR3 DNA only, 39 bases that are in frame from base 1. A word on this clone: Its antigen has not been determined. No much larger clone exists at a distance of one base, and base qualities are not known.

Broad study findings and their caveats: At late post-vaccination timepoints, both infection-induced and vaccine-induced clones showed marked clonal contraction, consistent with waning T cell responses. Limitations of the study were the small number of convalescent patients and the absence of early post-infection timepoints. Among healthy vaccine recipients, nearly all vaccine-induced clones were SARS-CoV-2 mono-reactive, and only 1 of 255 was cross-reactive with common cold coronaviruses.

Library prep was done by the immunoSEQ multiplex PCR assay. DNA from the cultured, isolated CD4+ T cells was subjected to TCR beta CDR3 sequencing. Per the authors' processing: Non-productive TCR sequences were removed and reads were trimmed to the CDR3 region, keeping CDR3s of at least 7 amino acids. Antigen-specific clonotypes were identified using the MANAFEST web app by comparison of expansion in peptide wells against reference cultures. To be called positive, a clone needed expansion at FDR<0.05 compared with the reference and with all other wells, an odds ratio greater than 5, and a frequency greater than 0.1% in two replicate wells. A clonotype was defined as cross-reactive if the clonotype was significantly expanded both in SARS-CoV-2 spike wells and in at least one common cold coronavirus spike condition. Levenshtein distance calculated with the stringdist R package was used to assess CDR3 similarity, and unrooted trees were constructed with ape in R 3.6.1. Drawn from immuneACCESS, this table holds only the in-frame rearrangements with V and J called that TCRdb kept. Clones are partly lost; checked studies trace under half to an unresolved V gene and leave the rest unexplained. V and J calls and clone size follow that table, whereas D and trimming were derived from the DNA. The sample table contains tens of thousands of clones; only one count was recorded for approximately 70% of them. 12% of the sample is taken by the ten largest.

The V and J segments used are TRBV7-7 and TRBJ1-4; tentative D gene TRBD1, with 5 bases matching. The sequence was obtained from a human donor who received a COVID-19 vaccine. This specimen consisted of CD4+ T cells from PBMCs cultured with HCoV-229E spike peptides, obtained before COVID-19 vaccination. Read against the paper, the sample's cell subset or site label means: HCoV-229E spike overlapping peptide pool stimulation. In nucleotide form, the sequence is TGTGCCAGCAGCCCCGGGACTGCCGAAAAACTGTTTTTT. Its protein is CASSPGTAEKLFF.